Presented here are 16 T cell receptor beta chains from one specimen sequenced in a study of T cells in Graves' hyperthyroidism and ophthalmopathy. The source material, RNA transcripts, was used to amplify TCR beta CDR3 regions. TCR CDR3 underwent first-round RT-PCR with the HTBI primer set. TCRdb fed the multiplex PCR reads into MiXCR, producing one record per CDR3 protein. The sample records around 300,000 distinct CDR3 sequences, roughly 13% being singletons. The sample comprised blood. The receptor source for this set is a woman aged 40 to 49 with Graves' ophthalmopathy.

Only a few counts were recorded for this clonotype. This rearrangement joins TRBV24-1 to TRBJ2-7; a weak D match, TRBD2 (6 bases). This CDR3 contains 14 residues. CDR1 KGHDR and CDR2 SFDVKD come from the germline V gene. The V end was cut by 5 bases, the J end by 0 bases, with 10 bases between. Here the CDR3 DNA reads TGTGCCACCAGTGCCGCGGGGAGCTCCTACGAGCAGTACTTC. It specifies CATSAAGSSYEQYF.

Details on this clonotype: A read error may be the cause here, since a much bigger clone is one base away. The chain carries TRBV6-2 or TRBV6-3 and TRBJ2-5, with D perhaps TRBD2 (7 bases). V lost 10 bases to trimming and J lost 12 bases, with 21 bases between them. CDR1 and CDR2 from the germline V gene are MNHEY and SVGEGT. The CDR3 runs to 12 residues. The CDR3 region has the DNA TGTGCCAACAGGCGGGGGCTAGCGGTAGAGTACTTC. Translating it yields CANRRGLAVEYF.

This clonotype was counted ten times or more. The chain combines TRBV12-3 or TRBV12-4 with TRBJ2-1; D call uncertain. The CDR3 is 12 amino acids. Trimming stripped 3 bases from V and 6 bases from J, with 6 bases between. DNA of the CDR3: TGTGCCAGCAGTTTGTACAGCAATGAGCAGTTCTTC. Translating gives CASSLYSNEQFF.

The chain recombines TRBV20-1 with TRBJ2-2; tentatively, D is TRBD1 (5 bases). This CDR3 has 13 amino acids. The V end was cut by 0 bases, the J end by 6 bases, with 8 bases between. Germline CDR1 reads DFQATT; CDR2 reads SNEGSKA (reference sequence). CDR3 residues: CSARDRVAGELFF. CDR3 in DNA: TGCAGTGCTAGAGACAGGGTAGCCGGGGAGCTGTTTTTT.

This clonotype was seen at least ten times. J is TRBJ2-6 and V is TRBV27; the D is unclear. Germline V gene data show CDR1 as MNHEY and CDR2 as SMNVEV (reference sequence). Trimming cost V 3 bases and J 0 bases, with 6 bases left between them. The CDR3 consists of 15 residues. CDR3 in amino acids: CASSFLGSGANVLTF. CDR3 DNA sequence: TGTGCCAGCAGTTTTCTTGGCTCTGGGGCCAACGTCCTGACTTTC.

This clonotype was seen many times. The chain uses TRBV11-2 and TRBJ2-1; D possibly uses TRBD1 or TRBD2 (5 bases each). Between the trimmed V and J ends, which lost 3 bases and 10 bases, there was a span of 13 bases. Germline loops: CDR1 SGHAT, CDR2 FQNNGV. This CDR3 contains 13 residues. The CDR3, as DNA: TGTGCCAGCAGCTTTGGTTCCGGGGCCGAGCAGTTCTTC. Its protein product is CASSFGSGAEQFF.

This clonotype has just a few counts. V gene TRBV15 combines with J gene TRBJ2-5; 8 bases are a match to TRBD1. The CDR3 contains 14 residues. V dropped 5 bases and J dropped 2; count of bases not matched to a gene: 4. From germline, CDR1 is LNHNV and CDR2 YYDKDF (reference sequence). In DNA, the CDR3 is TGTGCCACCAGCCGCGGGACAGGACAAGAGACCCAGTACTTC. Translating it yields CATSRGTGQETQYF. Drawing the rest from reference TRBV15 and TRBJ2-5, the complete variable domain is DAMVIQNPRYQVTQFGKPVTLSCSQTLNHNVMYWYQQKSSQAPKLLFHYYDKDFNNEADTPDNFQSRRPNTSFCFLDIRSPGLGDTAMYLCATSRGTGQETQYFGPGTRLLVL.

Written as DNA, the CDR3 is TGTGCCAGCAGATCGACACAGAGCTCCTACAATGAGCAGTTCTTC. Amino acid sequence: CASRSTQSSYNEQFF. The chain is built from TRBV13 and TRBJ2-1; D is ambiguous. This CDR3 has 15 residues. Germline assignment: CDR1 PRHDT and CDR2 FYEKMQ (reference sequence). V dropped 6 bases and J dropped 0 bases, with 12 bases sitting between them.

This clonotype was observed a single time. This chain links TRBV20-1 with TRBJ2-1; TRBD2 matches 9 bases. This CDR3 is 15 amino acids long. V trimming: 3 bases; J trimming: 1 base; junction bases outside the gene matches: 4. In germline, CDR1 is DFQATT, CDR2 SNEGSKA (reference sequence). CDR3 nucleotides: TGCAGTGCTAGGGGAAGCGGGGGGTCCTACAATGAGCAGTTCTTC. This encodes CSARGSGGSYNEQFF.

A single count supports this clonotype. A single base separates this from a much larger clone, so it may be a read error. The rearrangement joins TRBV10-1 to TRBJ2-1; D is possibly TRBD1 or TRBD2 (5 bases each). Trimming removed 6 bases at V and 2 bases at J, with 8 bases between. CDR3 length: 13 amino acids. Per germline, CDR1 WNHNN and CDR2 SYGVQD (reference sequence). Here the CDR3 reads CASSRDAYNEQFF. Written as DNA, the CDR3 is TGCGCCAGCAGCCGGGACGCCTACAATGAGCAGTTCTTC.

This chain links TRBV27 with TRBJ2-5, with a weak D call TRBD1 (5 bases). The CDR3 covers 16 residues. Looked up from germline, CDR1 is MNHEY and CDR2 is SMNVEV (reference sequence). Trimming took off 2 bases at V and 2 bases at J, with 15 bases between the two ends. CDR3 residues: CASSLIFQGTQETQYF. The CDR3 coding sequence is TGTGCCAGCAGTTTAATTTTCCAGGGAACTCAAGAGACCCAGTACTTC.

This clonotype was counted at least ten times. CDR3 bases: TGTGCCAGCAGTACGGGACAGGGCTACAATGAGCAGTTCTTC. This sequence encodes CASSTGQGYNEQFF. V usage is TRBV6-1 and J usage is TRBJ2-1, with TRBD1 identical over 9 bases. The CDR3 is made up of 14 amino acids. J lost 3 bases, V lost 5 bases, and 2 bases had no gene match. The germline gives CDR1 MNHNS, CDR2 SASEGT.

This clonotype has ten or more counts. CDR3 sequence (DNA): TGCAGTGCTAGAGACCAAAGACAGGGGGCTAAAGGCTACACCTTC. Residues: CSARDQRQGAKGYTF. The chain couples TRBV20-1 to TRBJ1-2, with 10 positions matching TRBD1. The J segment lost 8 bases and the V segment lost 0 bases, leaving 9 bases of the junction unmatched. The length of the CDR3 is 15 residues. Germline CDR1 is DFQATT and CDR2 is SNEGSKA (reference sequence).

The genes are TRBV13 and TRBJ1-3; no reliable D call. Germline CDR1 is PRHDT and CDR2 is FYEKMQ (reference sequence). The CDR3 loop spans 12 amino acids. V dropped 5 bases and J dropped 3 bases, with 5 bases sitting between them. This chain's CDR3 is CASSHNGNTIYF. DNA for the CDR3: TGTGCCAGCAGCCACAATGGAAACACCATATATTTT.

In the case of this clonotype: Just one base apart from a much larger clone, this may be a read error. V and J are TRBV28 and TRBJ2-3, with 12 bases identical to TRBD2. V lost 6 bases and J lost 4; bases outside the gene matches: 5. This CDR3 has 15 residues. Germline V gives CDR1 MDHEN, CDR2 SYDVKM. CDR3 nucleotide sequence: TGTGCCAGCAGCCTAGCGGGAGGGGTGGCAGATACGCAGTATTTT. Its translation is CASSLAGGVADTQYF. Full variable domain (outside the CDR3, taken from reference TRBV28 and TRBJ2-3): DVKVTQSSRYLVKRTGEKVFLECVQDMDHENMFWYRQDPGLGLRLIYFSYDVKMKEKGDIPEGYSVSREKKERFSLILESASTNQTSMYLCASSLAGGVADTQYFGPGTRLTVL.

This clonotype came up a few times. The chain links TRBV6-1 to TRBJ1-1; a possible D gene is TRBD1 (6 bases). The length of the CDR3 is 15 residues. Germline V gene lookup returns CDR1 MNHNS and CDR2 SASEGT. The germline V and J ends were trimmed by 5 bases and 2 bases, with 15 bases remaining between them. CDR3 in amino acids: CASSSIMTGNTEAFF. CDR3 in DNA: TGTGCCAGCAGTTCGATAATGACAGGTAACACTGAAGCTTTCTTT.